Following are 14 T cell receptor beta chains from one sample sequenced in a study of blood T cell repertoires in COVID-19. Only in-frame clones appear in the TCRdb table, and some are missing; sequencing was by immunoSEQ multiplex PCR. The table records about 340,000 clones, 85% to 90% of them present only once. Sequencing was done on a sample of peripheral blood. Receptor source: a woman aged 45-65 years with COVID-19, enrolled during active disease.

CDR3: CASSNSTGVGEAFF. CDR3 nucleotide sequence: TGTGCCAGCAGTAACTCCACAGGGGTTGGTGAAGCTTTCTTT. This chain uses TRBV25-1 with TRBJ1-1, with TRBD1 identical over 7 bases. This CDR3 has 14 residues. In germline, CDR1 is MGHDK, CDR2 SYGVNS. Trimming cost V 5 bases and J 7 bases; bases outside gene matches: 10.

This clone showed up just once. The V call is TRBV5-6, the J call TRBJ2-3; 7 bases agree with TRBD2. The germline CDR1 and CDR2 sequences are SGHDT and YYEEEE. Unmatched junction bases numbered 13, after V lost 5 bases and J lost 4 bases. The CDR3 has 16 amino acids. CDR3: CASSRPLRERADTQYF. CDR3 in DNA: TGTGCCAGCAGTCGCCCCTTGCGGGAGAGGGCAGATACGCAGTATTTT.

This chain's CDR3 is CASTTGQGATDTQYF. CDR3 DNA sequence: TGTGCCAGCACCACGGGACAGGGGGCCACAGATACGCAGTATTTT. This chain uses TRBV27 with TRBJ2-3; 12 bases match TRBD1. The V and J ends lost 7 bases and 2 bases, in that order; junction bases with no gene match: 4. The CDR3 has 15 residues. The germline V gene encodes CDR1 MNHEY and CDR2 SMNVEV (reference sequence).

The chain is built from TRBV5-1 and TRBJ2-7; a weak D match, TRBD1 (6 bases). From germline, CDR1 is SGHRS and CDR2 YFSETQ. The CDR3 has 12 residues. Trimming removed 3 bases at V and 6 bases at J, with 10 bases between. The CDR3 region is CASSSGTSEQYF. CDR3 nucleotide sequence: TGCGCCAGCAGCTCTGGGACAAGCGAGCAGTACTTC.

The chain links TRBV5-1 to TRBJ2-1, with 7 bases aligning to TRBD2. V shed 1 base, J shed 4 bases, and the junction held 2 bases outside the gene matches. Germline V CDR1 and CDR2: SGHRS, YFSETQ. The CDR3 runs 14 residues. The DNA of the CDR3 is TGCGCCAGCAGCTTGACGGGAGGATACAATGAGCAGTTCTTC. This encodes CASSLTGGYNEQFF. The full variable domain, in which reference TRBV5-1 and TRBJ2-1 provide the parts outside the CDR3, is KAGVTQTPRYLIKTRGQQVTLSCSPISGHRSVSWYQQTPGQGLQFLFEYFSETQRNKGNFPGRFSGRQFSNSRSEMNVSTLELGDSALYLCASSLTGGYNEQFFGPGTRLTVL.

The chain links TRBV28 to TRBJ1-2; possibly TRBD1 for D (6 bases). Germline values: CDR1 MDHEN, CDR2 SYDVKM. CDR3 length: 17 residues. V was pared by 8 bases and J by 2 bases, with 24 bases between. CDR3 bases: TGTGCCAGCCTTACACGGAACAGGGTAGGGAAGAACTATGGCTACACCTTC. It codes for CASLTRNRVGKNYGYTF.

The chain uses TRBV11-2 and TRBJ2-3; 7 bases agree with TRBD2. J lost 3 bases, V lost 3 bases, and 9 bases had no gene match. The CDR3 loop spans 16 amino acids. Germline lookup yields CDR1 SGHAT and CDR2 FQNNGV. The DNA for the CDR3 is TGTGCCAGCAGCTTCCGACTAGCCTACATTACAGATACGCAGTATTTT. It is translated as CASSFRLAYITDTQYF.

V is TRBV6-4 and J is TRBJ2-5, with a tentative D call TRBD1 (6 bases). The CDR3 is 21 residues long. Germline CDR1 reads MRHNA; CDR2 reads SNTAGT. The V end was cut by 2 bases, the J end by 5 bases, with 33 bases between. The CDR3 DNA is TGTGCCAGCAGTGACGCCAGCCGGGACACAAGGATCGGGATTCCCAGGGAGACCCAGTACTTC. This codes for CASSDASRDTRIGIPRETQYF.

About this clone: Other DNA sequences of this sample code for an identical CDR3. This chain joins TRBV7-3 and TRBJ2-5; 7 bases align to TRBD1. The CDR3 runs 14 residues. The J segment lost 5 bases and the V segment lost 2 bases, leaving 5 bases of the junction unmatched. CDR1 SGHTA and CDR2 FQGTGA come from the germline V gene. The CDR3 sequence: CASSLAGGGETQYF. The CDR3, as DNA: TGTGCCAGCAGCTTAGCAGGGGGTGGGGAGACCCAGTACTTC. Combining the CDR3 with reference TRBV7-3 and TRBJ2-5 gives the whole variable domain GAGVSQTPSNKVTEKGKYVELRCDPISGHTALYWYRQSLGQGPEFLIYFQGTGAADDSGLPNDRFFAVRPEGSVSTLKIQRTERGDSAVYLCASSLAGGGETQYFGPGTRLLVL.

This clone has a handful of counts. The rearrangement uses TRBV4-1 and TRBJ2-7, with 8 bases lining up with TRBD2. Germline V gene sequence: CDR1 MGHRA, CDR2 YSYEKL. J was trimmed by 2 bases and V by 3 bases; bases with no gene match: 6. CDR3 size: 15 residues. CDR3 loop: CASSQTSVAAYEQYF. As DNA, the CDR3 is TGCGCCAGCAGCCAGACTAGCGTCGCAGCCTACGAGCAGTACTTC.

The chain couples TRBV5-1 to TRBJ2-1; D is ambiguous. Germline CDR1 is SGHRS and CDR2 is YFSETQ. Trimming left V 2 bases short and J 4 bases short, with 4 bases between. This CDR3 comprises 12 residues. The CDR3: CASSFGYNEQFF. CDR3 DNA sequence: TGCGCCAGCAGCTTCGGTTACAATGAGCAGTTCTTC.

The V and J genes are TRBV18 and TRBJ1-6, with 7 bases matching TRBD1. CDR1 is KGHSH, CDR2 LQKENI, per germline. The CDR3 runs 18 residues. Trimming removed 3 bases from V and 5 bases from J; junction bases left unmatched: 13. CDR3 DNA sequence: TGTGCCAGCTCACCCGGGAGAAGGGGGCTCCTTAATAATTCACCCCTCCACTTT. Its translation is CASSPGRRGLLNNSPLHF.

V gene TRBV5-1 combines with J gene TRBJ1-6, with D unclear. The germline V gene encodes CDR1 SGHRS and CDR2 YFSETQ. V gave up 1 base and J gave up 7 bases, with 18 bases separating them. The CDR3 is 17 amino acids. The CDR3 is CASSLFEGFVENSPLHF. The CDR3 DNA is TGCGCCAGCAGCTTGTTTGAGGGATTTGTCGAAAATTCACCCCTCCACTTT.

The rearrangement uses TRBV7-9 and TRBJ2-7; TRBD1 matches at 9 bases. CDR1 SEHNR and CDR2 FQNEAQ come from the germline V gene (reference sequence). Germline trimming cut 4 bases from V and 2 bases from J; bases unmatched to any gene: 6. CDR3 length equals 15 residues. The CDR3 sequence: CASSSGQGIAYEQYF. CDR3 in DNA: TGTGCCAGCAGCTCGGGACAGGGTATTGCCTACGAGCAGTACTTC. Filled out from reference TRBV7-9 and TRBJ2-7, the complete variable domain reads DTGVSQNPRHKITKRGQNVTFRCDPISEHNRLYWYRQTLGQGPEFLTYFQNEAQLEKSRLLSDRFSAERPKGSFSTLEIQRTEQGDSAMYLCASSSGQGIAYEQYFGPGTRLTVT.